The sequence of this TCR beta chain was determined in a study of graft-versus-host responses after intestinal transplantation. General study points: Recipient-marrow GvH clones were detected, some having first appeared in ileum or blood.

Regarding this clone: Its specificity is unknown.

The germline gives CDR1 LGHNA, CDR2 YNFKEQ. The CDR3 totals 16 residues. Trimming cost V 0 bases and J 4 bases, with 15 bases left between them. Produced via immunoSEQ multiplex PCR; TCRdb's table is partial and in-frame only. The data show some 82,000 clones, around 87% seen once. The V call is TRBV4-2, the J call TRBJ1-2, with D maybe TRBD1 (6 bases). Here the sequenced sample was unstimulated CD8+ T cells sorted from spleen or lymph node cells, taken before transplant. The receptor was derived from a human donor who was the organ donor for an intestinal transplant. As DNA, the CDR3 is TGTGCCAGCAGCCAAGAAGTCACAGGGTTAGGCTATGGCTACACCTTC. Residues: CASSQEVTGLGYGYTF.